The TCR beta chain described here comes from a study of human T cells and chemical hapten exposure. Time point specified: patch test 1, 2 weeks after DPC sensitization. Treatment in this sample: therapeutic diphenylcyclopropenone sensitization with weekly scalp DPC. Trimming removed 3 bases from V and 4 bases from J; junction bases left unmatched: 4. Germline CDR1 reads SQVTM; CDR2 reads ANQGSEA. This CDR3 region has 13 residues. TCRdb used MiXCR to reprocess the RACE reads, holding one entry per CDR3 protein. There are 60,000 to 80,000 distinct CDR3 sequences in the sample; around a third occur only once, and about 8.9% lies in the top ten.

This specimen consisted of whole blood, obtained in connection with sensitization to the hapten diphenylcyclopropenone (DPC). This TCR came from a man aged 35 to 55 with alopecia areata. Some clones in this sample may be carry-over from other donors' samples. The V gene is TRBV29-1, the J gene TRBJ2-3; 7 bases map to TRBD2. The CDR3 protein is CSVEGGRADTQYF. For the CDR3, the DNA is TGCAGCGTTGAGGGCGGGAGAGCAGATACGCAGTATTTT.